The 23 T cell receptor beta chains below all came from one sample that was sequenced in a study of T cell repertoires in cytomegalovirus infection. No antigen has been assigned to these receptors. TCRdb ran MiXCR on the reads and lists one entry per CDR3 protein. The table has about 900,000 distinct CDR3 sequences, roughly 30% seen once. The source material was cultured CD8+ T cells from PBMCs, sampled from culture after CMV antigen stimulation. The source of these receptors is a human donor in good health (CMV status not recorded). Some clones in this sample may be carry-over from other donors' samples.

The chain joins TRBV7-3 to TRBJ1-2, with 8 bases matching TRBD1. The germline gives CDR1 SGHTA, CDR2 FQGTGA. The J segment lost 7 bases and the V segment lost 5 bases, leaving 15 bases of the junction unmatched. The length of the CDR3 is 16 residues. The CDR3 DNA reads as TGTGCCAGCAGCCCCGGTGGAGCCGGGACAGGTTTTGGCTACACCTTC. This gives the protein CASSPGGAGTGFGYTF.

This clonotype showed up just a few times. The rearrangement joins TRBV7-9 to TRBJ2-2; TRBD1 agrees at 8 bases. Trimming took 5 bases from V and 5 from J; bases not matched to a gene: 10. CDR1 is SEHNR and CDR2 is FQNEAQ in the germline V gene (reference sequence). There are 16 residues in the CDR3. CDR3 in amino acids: CASSPPTGVGTGELFF. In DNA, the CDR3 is TGTGCCAGCAGCCCACCGACAGGGGTAGGGACCGGGGAGCTGTTTTTT.

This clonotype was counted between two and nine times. The chain's CDR3 is CATNDGTAYEQYV. The CDR3 coding sequence is TGTGCCACCAATGACGGCACAGCCTACGAGCAGTACGTC. This chain uses TRBV15 with TRBJ2-7; D not resolved. The length of the CDR3 is 13 residues. CDR1 and CDR2 from the germline V gene are LNHNV and YYDKDF (reference sequence). Deletions cut 7 bases from V and 2 bases from J, with 12 bases between.

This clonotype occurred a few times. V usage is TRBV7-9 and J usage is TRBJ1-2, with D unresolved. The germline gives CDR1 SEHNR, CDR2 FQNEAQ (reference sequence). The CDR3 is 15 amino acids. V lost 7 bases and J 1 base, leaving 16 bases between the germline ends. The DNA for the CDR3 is TGTGCCAGCAATCCCCCTGAGCCGGTTAACTATGGCTACACCTTC. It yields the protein CASNPPEPVNYGYTF. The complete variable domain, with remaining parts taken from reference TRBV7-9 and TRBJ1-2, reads DTGVSQNPRHKITKRGQNVTFRCDPISEHNRLYWYRQTLGQGPEFLTYFQNEAQLEKSRLLSDRFSAERPKGSFSTLEIQRTEQGDSAMYLCASNPPEPVNYGYTFGSGTRLTVV.

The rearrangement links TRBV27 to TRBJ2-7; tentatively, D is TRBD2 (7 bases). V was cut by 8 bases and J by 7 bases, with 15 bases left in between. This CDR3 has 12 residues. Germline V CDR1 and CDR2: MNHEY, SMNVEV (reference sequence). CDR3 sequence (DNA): TGTGCCAGCGGTCTCGGGGGGCGGGAGCAGTACTTC. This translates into CASGLGGREQYF.

The CDR3 region is CASRFGQDNYEQYV. CDR3 in DNA: TGTGCCAGCAGGTTCGGACAGGATAACTACGAGCAGTACGTC. The J gene is TRBJ2-7, the V gene TRBV2; 7 bases agree with TRBD1. Per the germline V gene, CDR1 is SNHLY and CDR2 is FYNNEI. The CDR3 totals 14 residues. V gave up 6 bases and J gave up 3 bases; unmatched junction bases: 8.

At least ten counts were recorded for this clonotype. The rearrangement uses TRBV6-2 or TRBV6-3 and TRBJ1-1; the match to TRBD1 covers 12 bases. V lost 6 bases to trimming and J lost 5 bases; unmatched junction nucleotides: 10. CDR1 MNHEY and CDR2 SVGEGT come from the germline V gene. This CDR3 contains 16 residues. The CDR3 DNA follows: TGTGCCAGCAGGCCCGGGACAGGGGGCGCGAGGACTGAAGCTTTCTTT. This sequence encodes CASRPGTGGARTEAFF.

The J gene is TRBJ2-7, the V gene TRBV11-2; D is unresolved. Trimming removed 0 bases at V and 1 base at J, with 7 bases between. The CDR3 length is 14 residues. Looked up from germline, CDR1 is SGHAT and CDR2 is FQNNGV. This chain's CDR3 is CASSLEALSYEQYF. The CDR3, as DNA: TGTGCCAGCAGCTTAGAGGCACTTTCCTACGAGCAGTACTTC.

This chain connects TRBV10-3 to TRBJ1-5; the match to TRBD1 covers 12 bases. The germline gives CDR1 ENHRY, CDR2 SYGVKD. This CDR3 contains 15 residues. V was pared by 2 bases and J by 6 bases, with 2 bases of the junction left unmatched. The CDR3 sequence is CAISEGTGGVQPQHF. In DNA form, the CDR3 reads TGTGCCATCAGTGAGGGGACAGGGGGCGTTCAGCCCCAGCATTTT.

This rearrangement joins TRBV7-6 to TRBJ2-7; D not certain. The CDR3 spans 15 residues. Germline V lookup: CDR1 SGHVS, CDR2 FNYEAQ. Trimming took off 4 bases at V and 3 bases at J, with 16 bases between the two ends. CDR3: CASSSGGPRVYEQYF. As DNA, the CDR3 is TGTGCCAGCAGCTCCGGCGGACCTAGGGTCTACGAGCAGTACTTC.

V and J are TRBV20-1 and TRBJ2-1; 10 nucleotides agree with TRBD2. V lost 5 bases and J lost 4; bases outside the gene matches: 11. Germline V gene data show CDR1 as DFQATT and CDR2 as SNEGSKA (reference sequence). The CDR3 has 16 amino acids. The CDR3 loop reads CSASPGVAGGYNEQFF. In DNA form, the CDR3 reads TGCAGTGCTTCCCCGGGGGTAGCGGGGGGTTACAATGAGCAGTTCTTC.

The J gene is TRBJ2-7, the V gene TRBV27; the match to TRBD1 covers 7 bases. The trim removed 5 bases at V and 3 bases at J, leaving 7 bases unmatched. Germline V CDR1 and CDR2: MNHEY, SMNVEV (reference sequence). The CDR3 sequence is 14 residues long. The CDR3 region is CASSVLTGNYEQYF. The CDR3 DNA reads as TGTGCCAGCAGTGTACTGACAGGGAACTACGAGCAGTACTTC.

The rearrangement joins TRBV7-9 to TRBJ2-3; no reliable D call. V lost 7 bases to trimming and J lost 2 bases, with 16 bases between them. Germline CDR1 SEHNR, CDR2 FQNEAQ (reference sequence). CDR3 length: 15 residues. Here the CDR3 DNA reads TGTGCCAGCAACGAAATGGCGGATCACACAGATACGCAGTATTTT. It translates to CASNEMADHTDTQYF.

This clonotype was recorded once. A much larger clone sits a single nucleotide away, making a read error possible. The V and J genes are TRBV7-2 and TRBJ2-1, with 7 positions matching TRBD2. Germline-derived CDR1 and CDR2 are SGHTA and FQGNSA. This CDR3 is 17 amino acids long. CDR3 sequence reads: CVSSLRSGGSSYNEQFF. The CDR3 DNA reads TGTGTCAGCAGCTTAAGGTCGGGCGGGAGCTCCTACAATGAGCAGTTCTTC. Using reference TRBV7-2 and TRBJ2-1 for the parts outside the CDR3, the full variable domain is GAGVSQSPSNKVTEKGKDVELRCDPISGHTALYWYRQSLGQGLEFLIYFQGNSAPDKSGLPSDRFSAERTGGSVSTLTIQRTQQEDSAVYLCVSSLRSGGSSYNEQFFGPGTRLTVL.

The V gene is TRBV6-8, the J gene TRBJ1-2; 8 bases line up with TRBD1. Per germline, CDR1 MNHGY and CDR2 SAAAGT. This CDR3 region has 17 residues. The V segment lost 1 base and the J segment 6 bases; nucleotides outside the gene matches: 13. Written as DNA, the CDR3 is TGTGCCAGCAGTTACTTTGCCCCGGGACAGGAGGGGGATGGCTACACCTTC. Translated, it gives CASSYFAPGQEGDGYTF.

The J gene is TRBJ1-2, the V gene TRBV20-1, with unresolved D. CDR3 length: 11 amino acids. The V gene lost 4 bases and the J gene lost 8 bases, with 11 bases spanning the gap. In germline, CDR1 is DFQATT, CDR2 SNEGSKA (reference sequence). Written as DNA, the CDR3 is TGCAGTGCTATTTGGAGAAGCGGCTACACCTTC. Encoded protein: CSAIWRSGYTF.

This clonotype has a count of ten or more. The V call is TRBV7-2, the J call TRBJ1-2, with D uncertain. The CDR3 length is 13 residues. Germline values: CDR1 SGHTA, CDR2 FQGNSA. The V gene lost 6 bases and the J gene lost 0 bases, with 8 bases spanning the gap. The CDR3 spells CASRPQANYGYTF. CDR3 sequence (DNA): TGTGCCAGCAGGCCGCAGGCTAACTATGGCTACACCTTC.

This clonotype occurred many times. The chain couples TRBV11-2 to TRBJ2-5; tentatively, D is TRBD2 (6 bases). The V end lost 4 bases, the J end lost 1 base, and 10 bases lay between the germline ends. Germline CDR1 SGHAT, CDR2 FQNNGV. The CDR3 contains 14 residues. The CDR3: CASSYDGGQETQYF. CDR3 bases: TGTGCCAGCAGCTACGACGGGGGCCAAGAGACCCAGTACTTC.

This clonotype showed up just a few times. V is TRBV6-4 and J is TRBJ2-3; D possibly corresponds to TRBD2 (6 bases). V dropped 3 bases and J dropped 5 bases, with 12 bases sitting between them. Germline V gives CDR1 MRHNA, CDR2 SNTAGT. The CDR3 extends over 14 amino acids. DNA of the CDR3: TGTGCCAGCAGTGAACGGGCGGGGATAGATACGCAGTATTTT. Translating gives CASSERAGIDTQYF.

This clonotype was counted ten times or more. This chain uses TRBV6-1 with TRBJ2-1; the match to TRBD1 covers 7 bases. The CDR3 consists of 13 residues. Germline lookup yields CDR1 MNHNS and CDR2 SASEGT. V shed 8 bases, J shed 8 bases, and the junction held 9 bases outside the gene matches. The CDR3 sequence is CASAGRGRYEQFF. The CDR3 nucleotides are TGTGCCAGCGCTGGAAGGGGGCGGTATGAGCAGTTCTTC.

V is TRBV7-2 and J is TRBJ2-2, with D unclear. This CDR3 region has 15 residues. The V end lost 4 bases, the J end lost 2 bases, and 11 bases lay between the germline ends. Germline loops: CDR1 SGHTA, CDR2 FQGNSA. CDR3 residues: CASSSRRFNTGELFF. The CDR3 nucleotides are TGTGCCAGCAGCTCTCGACGGTTTAACACCGGGGAGCTGTTTTTT.

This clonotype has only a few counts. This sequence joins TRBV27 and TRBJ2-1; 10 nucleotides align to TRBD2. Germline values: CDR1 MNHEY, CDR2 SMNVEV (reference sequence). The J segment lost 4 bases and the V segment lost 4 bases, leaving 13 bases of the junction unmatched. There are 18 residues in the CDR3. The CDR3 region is CASSSLAGVEGLYNEQFF. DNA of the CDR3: TGTGCCAGCAGTTCGCTAGCGGGGGTTGAGGGGCTTTACAATGAGCAGTTCTTC.

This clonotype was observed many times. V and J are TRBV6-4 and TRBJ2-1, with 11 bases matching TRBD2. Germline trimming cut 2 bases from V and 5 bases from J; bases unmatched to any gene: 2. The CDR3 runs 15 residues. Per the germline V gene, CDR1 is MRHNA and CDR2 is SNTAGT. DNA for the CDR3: TGTGCCAGCAGTGACACTAGCGGGGGACACAATGAGCAGTTCTTC. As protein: CASSDTSGGHNEQFF.